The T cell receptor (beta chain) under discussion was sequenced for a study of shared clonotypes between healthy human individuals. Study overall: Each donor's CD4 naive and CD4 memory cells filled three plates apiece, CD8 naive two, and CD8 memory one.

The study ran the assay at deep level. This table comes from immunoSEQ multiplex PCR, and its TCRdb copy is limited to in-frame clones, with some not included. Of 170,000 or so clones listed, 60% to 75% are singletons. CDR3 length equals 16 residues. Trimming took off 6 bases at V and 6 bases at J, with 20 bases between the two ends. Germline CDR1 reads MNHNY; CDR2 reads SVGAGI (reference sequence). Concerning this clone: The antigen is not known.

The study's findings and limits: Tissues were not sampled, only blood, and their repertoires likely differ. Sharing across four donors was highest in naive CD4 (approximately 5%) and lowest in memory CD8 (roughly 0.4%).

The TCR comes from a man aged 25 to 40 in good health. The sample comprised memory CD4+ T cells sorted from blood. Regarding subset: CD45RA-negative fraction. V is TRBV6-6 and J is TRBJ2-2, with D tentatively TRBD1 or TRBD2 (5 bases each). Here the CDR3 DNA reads TGTGCCAGCAGACCCGCCCGGGACCCTTTTCCCGGGGAGCTGTTTTTT. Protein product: CASRPARDPFPGELFF.